This T cell receptor (beta chain) was sequenced for a study of blood T cell repertoires in COVID-19. In the study overall: Acute and convalescent COVID-19 specimens originated in the United States, Italy and Spain. PBMCs, B-cell-depleted T cells, or T cells were the source of the cDNA or gDNA that made up the material.

Per the original methods: Amplification of reference gene primers provided the estimated nucleated cell counts. The protocol was immunoSEQ multiplex PCR, while the TCRdb copy is restricted to in-frame clones and leaves out a portion. The V and J calls and clone size come from that table; D and trimming were worked out from the DNA. The sample contains 150,000 to 200,000 clones, around 83% of which appear only once. Per the germline V gene, CDR1 is LNHDA and CDR2 is SQIVND (reference sequence). There are 15 residues in the CDR3. V shed 3 bases and J 4 bases; nucleotides not matched to a gene: 2. The sample taken for sequencing was peripheral blood. The clonotype comes from a woman aged 60-70 years with acute or convalescent COVID-19. V is TRBV19 and J is TRBJ2-7, with 14 bases that match TRBD2. Here the CDR3 DNA reads TGTGCCAGTAGTATCGGGACTAGCGGGAGTTACGAGCAGTACTTC. Encoded protein: CASSIGTSGSYEQYF.